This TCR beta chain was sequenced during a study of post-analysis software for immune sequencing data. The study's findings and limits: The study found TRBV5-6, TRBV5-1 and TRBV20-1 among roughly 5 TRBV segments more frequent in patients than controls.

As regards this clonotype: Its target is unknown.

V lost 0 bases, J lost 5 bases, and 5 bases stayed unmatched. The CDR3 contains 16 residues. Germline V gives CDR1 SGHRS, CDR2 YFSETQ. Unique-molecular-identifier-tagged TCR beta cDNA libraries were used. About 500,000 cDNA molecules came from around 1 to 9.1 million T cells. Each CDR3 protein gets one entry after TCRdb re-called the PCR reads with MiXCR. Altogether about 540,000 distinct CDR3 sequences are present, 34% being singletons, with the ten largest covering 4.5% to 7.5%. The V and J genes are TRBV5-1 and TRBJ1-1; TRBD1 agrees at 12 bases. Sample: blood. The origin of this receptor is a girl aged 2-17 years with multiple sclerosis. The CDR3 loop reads CASSLVGQGAKTEAFF. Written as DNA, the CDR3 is TGCGCCAGCAGCTTGGTGGGACAGGGGGCGAAGACTGAAGCTTTCTTT.